The clone carrying this T cell receptor (beta chain) showed up just once. This record comes from a study of blood T cell repertoires in COVID-19. CDR3 size: 14 residues. Trimming cost V 2 bases and J 4 bases, with 11 bases left between them. Germline V gene data show CDR1 as MNHNS and CDR2 as SASEGT. Per the authors' pipeline: Amplifying reference gene primers gave estimates of nucleated cell counts. The assay was immunoSEQ multiplex PCR, and TCRdb's table has in-frame clones only and misses some. V, J and clone size are taken as reported in that table, and D and trimming were inferred from the DNA itself. Among roughly 100,000 clones listed, 80% to 90% were seen once.

This chain links TRBV6-1 with TRBJ1-1; D gene ambiguous. The specimen was peripheral blood. This TCR derives from a man aged 55-75 years with acute or convalescent COVID-19. DNA of the CDR3: TGTGCCAGCAGTGAAAAAGAGGTAGTCACTGAAGCTTTCTTT. It yields the protein CASSEKEVVTEAFF.